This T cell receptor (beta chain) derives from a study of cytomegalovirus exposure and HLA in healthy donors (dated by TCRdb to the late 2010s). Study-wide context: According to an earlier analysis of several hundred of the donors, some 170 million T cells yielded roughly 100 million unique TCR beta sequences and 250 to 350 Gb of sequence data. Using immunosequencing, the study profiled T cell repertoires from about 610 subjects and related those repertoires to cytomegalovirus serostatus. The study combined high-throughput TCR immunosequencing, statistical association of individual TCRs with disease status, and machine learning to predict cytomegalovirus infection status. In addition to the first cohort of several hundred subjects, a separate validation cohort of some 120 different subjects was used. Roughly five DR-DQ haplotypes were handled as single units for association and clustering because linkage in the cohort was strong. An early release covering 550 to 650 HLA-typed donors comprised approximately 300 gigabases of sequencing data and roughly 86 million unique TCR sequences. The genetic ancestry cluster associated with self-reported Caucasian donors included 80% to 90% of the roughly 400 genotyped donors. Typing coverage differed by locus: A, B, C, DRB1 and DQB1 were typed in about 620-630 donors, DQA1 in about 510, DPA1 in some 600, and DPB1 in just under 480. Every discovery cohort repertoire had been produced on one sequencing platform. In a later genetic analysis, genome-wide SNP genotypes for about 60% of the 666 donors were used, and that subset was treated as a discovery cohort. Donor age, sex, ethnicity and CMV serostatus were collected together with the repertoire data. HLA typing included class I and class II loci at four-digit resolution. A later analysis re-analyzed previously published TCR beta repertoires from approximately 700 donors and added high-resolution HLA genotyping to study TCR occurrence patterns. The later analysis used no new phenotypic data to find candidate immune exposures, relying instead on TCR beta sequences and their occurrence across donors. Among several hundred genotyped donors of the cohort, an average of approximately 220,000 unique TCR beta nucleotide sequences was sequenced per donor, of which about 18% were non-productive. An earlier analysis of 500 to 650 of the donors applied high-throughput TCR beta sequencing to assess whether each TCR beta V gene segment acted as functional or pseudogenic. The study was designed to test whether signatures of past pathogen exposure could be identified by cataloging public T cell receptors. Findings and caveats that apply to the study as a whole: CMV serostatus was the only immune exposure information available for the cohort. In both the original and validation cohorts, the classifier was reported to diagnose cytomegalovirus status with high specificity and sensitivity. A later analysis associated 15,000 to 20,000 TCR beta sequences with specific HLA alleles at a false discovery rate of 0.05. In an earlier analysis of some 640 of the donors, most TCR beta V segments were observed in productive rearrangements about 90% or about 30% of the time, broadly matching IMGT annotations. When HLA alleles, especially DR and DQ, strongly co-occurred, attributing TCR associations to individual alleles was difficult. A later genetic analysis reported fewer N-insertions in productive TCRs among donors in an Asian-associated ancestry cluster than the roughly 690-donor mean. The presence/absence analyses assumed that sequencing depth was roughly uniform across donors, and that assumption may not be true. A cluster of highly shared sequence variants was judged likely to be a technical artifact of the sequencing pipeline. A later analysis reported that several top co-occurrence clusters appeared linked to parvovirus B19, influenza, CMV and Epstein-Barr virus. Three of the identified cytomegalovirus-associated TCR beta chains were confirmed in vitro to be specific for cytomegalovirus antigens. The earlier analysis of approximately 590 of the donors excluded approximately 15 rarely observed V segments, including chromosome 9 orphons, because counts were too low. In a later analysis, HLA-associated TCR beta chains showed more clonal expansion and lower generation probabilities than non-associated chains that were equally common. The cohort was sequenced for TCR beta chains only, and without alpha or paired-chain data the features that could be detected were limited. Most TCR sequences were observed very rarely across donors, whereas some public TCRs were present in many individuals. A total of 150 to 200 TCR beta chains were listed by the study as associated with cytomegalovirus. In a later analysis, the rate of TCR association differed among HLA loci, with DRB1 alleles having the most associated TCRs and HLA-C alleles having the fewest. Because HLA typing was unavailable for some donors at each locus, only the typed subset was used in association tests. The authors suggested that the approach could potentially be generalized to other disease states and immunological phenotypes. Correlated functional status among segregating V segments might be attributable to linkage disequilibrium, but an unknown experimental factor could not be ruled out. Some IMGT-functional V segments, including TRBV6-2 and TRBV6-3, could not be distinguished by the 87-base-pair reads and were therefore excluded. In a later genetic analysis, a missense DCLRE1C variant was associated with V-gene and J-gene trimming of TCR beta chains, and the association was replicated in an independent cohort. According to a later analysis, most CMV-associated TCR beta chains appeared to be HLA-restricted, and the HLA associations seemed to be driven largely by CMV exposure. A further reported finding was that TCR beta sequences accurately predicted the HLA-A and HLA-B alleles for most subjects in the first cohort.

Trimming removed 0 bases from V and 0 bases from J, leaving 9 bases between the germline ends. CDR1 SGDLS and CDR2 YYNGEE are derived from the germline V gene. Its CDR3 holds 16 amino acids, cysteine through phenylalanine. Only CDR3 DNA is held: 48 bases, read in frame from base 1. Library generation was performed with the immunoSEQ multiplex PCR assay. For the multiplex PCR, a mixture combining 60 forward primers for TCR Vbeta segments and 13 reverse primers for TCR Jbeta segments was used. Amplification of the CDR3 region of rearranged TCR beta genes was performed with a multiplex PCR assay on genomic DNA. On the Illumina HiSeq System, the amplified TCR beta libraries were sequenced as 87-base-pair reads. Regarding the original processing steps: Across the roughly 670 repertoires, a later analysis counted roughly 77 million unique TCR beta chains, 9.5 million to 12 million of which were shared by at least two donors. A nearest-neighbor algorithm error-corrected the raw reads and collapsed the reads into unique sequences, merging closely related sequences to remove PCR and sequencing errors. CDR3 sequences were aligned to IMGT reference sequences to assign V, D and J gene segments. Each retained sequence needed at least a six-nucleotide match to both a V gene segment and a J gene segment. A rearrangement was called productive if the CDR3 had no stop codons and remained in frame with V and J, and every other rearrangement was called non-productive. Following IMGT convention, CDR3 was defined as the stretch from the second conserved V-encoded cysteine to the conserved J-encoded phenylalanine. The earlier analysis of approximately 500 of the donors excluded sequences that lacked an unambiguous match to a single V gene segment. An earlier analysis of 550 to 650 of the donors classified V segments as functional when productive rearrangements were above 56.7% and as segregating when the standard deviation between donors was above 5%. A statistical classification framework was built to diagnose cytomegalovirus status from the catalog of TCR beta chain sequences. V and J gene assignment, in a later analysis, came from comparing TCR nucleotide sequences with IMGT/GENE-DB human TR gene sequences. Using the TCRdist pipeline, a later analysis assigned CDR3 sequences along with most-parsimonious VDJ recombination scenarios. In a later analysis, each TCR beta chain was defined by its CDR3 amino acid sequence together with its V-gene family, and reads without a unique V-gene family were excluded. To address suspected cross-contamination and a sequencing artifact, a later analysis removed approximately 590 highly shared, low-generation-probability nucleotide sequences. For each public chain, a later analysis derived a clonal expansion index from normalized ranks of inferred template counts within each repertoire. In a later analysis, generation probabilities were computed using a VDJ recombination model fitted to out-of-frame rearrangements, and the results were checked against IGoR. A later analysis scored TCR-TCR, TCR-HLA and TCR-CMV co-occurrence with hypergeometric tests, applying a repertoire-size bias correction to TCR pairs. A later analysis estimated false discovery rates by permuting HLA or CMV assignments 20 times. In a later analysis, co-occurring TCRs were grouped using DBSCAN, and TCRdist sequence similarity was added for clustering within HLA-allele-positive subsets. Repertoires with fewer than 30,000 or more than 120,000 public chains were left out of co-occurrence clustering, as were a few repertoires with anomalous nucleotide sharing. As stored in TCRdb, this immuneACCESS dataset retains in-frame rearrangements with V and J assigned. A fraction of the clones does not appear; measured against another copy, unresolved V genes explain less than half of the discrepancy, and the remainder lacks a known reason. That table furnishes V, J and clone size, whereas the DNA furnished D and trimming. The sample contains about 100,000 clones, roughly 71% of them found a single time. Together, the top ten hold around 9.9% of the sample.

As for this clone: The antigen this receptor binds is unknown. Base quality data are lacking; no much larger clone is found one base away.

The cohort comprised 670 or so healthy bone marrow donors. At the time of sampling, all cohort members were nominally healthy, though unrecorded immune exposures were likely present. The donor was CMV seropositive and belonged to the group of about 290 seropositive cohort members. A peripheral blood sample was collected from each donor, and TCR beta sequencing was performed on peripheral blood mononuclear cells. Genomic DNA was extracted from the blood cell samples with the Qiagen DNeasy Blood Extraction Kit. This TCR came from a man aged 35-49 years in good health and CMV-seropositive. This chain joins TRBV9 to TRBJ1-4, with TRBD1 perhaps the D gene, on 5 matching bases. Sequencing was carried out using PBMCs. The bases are TGTGCCAGCAGCGTAGGCAGGGAGGCAACTAATGAAAAACTGTTTTTT. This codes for CASSVGREATNEKLFF.